This TCR beta chain was obtained from a study of beta chain features in type 1 diabetes. Donors underwent one heparinised blood draw, roughly 110 mL on average. Germline trimming cut 3 bases from V and 3 bases from J; bases unmatched to any gene: 10. This CDR3 has 17 amino acids. Germline V gene sequence: CDR1 LGHNA, CDR2 YSLEER. Notes on the study in general: Moderate but significant shortening of TCRB CDR3s was recorded in all four CD4+ subsets from Type 1 diabetes patients. Naive, central memory and regulatory TCRB repertoires appeared more similar among patients than healthy donors.

There are a few counts of this clone. Its specificity is not known. Expressed TCRB transcripts were sequenced because the isolated RNA had all been reverse transcribed beforehand. Data came from immunoSEQ multiplex PCR; TCRdb stores just in-frame clones and leaves some out. The table shows 350,000 to 450,000 clones, with over 9.5% occurring only once. The TCR was taken from a woman between 18 and 30 years old with type 1 diabetes. Source material: naive CD4+ T cells from blood. V usage is TRBV4-3 and J usage is TRBJ2-7; 11 bases are shared with TRBD2. The CDR3 loop is CASSQGIAGGGIYEQYF. The CDR3 DNA sequence: TGCGCCAGCAGCCAGGGGATAGCGGGAGGGGGAATCTACGAGCAGTACTTC.